What follows are 16 T cell receptor beta chains derived from one specimen sequenced in a study of blood T cell repertoires in COVID-19. Data came from immunoSEQ multiplex PCR; TCRdb stores just in-frame clones and leaves some out. The sample contains 210,000 or so clones, approximately 84% of which appear only once. Specimen: peripheral blood. The receptors stem from a woman in her 70s with active or convalescent COVID-19.

A word on this clone: One end of the junction does not line up with germline, which may come from a read error. The V call is TRBV24-1, the J call TRBJ2-4; 10 bases align to TRBD1. CDR3 size: 24 residues. Per germline, CDR1 KGHDR and CDR2 SFDVKD. CDR3 nucleotide sequence: TGTGCCACCAGTGTTTTGTGGGGCTGGGACAGGGGACACCAGACGACCTTGGCCAAAAACATTCAGTACTTC. Translating it yields CATSVLWGWDRGHQTTLAKNIQYF.

This clone came up a few times. The chain recombines TRBV7-8 with TRBJ2-7, with D perhaps matching TRBD2 (6 bases). The V and J ends lost 4 bases and 2 bases respectively, with 12 bases between them. The CDR3 spans 14 residues. CDR1 and CDR2 from the germline V gene are SGHVS and FQNEAQ. The CDR3 region is CASSSRLEPYEQYF. The DNA for the CDR3 is TGTGCCAGCAGCTCAAGACTAGAACCCTACGAGCAGTACTTC.

The chain is built from TRBV7-9 and TRBJ2-6; D uncertain. Germline CDR1 and CDR2: SEHNR and FQNEAQ (reference sequence). The ends were cut back, 11 bases at V and 0 bases at J, with 5 bases in the middle. The CDR3 sequence is 12 residues long. Here the CDR3 reads CAVGSGANVLTF. DNA of the CDR3: TGTGCCGTCGGCTCTGGGGCCAACGTCCTGACTTTC. The entire variable domain, with the rest obtained from reference TRBV7-9 and TRBJ2-6, is as follows: DTGVSQNPRHKITKRGQNVTFRCDPISEHNRLYWYRQTLGQGPEFLTYFQNEAQLEKSRLLSDRFSAERPKGSFSTLEIQRTEQGDSAMYLCAVGSGANVLTFGAGSRLTVL.

The rearrangement links TRBV3-1 (or the pseudogene TRBV3-2) to TRBJ2-7; 7 nucleotides agree with TRBD1. CDR3 length equals 13 residues. V trimming: 5 bases; J trimming: 3 bases; junction bases outside the gene matches: 4. Germline V lookup: CDR1 LGHDT, CDR2 YNNKEL (reference sequence). CDR3 nucleotide sequence: TGTGCCAGCAGCAGACGACAGGGCTACGAGCAGTACTTC. Encoded protein: CASSRRQGYEQYF.

The chain combines TRBV7-9 with TRBJ2-1, with 10 bases matching TRBD2. The CDR3 is 15 amino acids. The trim removed 5 bases at V and 7 bases at J, leaving 8 bases unmatched. Germline V gene lookup returns CDR1 SEHNR and CDR2 FQNEAQ (reference sequence). CDR3 in amino acids: CASSPSGSTGNEQFF. The DNA of the CDR3 is TGTGCCAGCAGCCCTAGCGGGAGTACCGGAAATGAGCAGTTCTTC.

This clone was picked up one time. The chain uses TRBV5-4 and TRBJ1-2; D is undetermined. The V gene's germline CDR1 is SGHNT and CDR2 YYREEE (reference sequence). The CDR3 is made up of 16 amino acids. Between the trimmed V and J ends, which lost 1 base and 4 bases, there was a span of 17 bases. CDR3 loop: CASSLSGTRAPYGYTF. In nucleotides, the CDR3 is TGTGCCAGCAGCTTGTCGGGTACGAGGGCTCCCTATGGCTACACCTTC. Together with reference TRBV5-4 and TRBJ1-2, the CDR3 gives the full variable domain: ETGVTQSPTHLIKTRGQQVTLRCSSQSGHNTVSWYQQALGQGPQFIFQYYREEENGRGNFPPRFSGLQFPNYSSELNVNALELDDSALYLCASSLSGTRAPYGYTFGSGTRLTVV.

The rearrangement links TRBV5-5 to TRBJ1-1; D not resolved. The V end lost 3 bases, the J end lost 3 bases, and 15 bases lay between the germline ends. Per the germline V gene, CDR1 is SGHKS and CDR2 is YYEKEE (reference sequence). The CDR3 runs to 15 residues. The CDR3 protein is CASSSTPGVDTEAFF. The CDR3 coding sequence is TGTGCCAGCAGCTCGACCCCCGGGGTTGACACTGAAGCTTTCTTT.

This clone was seen once. The chain joins TRBV6-1 to TRBJ1-3; D uncertain. The CDR3 contains 14 residues. Trimming removed 1 base from V and 0 bases from J, with 4 bases in between. The germline V gene has CDR1 MNHNS and CDR2 SASEGT. Written as DNA, the CDR3 is TGTGCCAGCAGTGAAGGCAGCTCTGGAAACACCATATATTTT. This encodes CASSEGSSGNTIYF.

In its sample, this clone was seen once. V gene TRBV5-6 combines with J gene TRBJ2-5, with a tentative D call TRBD2 (6 bases). Trimming took 0 bases from V and 6 from J, leaving 15 bases between them. Germline V gene lookup returns CDR1 SGHDT and CDR2 YYEEEE. This CDR3 has 15 amino acids. The CDR3: CASSLGTTDVKTQYF. CDR3 DNA sequence: TGTGCCAGCAGCTTGGGGACTACGGACGTGAAGACCCAGTACTTC.

The CDR3 sequence: CASSLVPSGRKGHEQYF. For the CDR3, the DNA is TGTGCCAGCAGCTTGGTTCCGAGCGGGAGGAAAGGCCACGAGCAGTACTTC. V and J are TRBV5-4 and TRBJ2-7, with 9 bases aligning to TRBD2. The V gene's germline CDR1 is SGHNT and CDR2 YYREEE (reference sequence). This CDR3 region has 17 residues. V lost 0 bases, J lost 5 bases, and 12 bases stayed unmatched.

The chain recombines TRBV7-3 with TRBJ1-5, with TRBD1 matching over 7 bases. This CDR3 contains 15 residues. CDR1 is SGHTA, CDR2 FQGTGA, per germline. Trimming cost V 2 bases and J 6 bases; bases outside gene matches: 7. DNA for the CDR3: TGTGCCAGCAGCTTAGAGACAGGGTATAGTCAGCCCCAGCATTTT. Amino acids: CASSLETGYSQPQHF.

This chain uses TRBV5-4 with TRBJ2-2; D unclear. This CDR3 is 16 amino acids long. Trimming took 6 bases from V and 3 from J, leaving 18 bases between them. The germline V gene has CDR1 SGHNT and CDR2 YYREEE (reference sequence). DNA of the CDR3: TGTGCCAGCACCCACCAGGTAACAGCTCACACCGGGGAGCTGTTTTTT. Encoded protein: CASTHQVTAHTGELFF.

The V and J genes are TRBV6-2 or TRBV6-3 and TRBJ2-2; 7 bases are a match to TRBD2. Germline V gene sequence: CDR1 MNHEY, CDR2 SVGEGT. The V segment lost 4 bases and the J segment 2 bases; nucleotides outside the gene matches: 13. The CDR3 totals 18 residues. CDR3 sequence: CASSFSAGLYPNTGELFF. CDR3 sequence (DNA): TGTGCCAGCAGTTTCTCGGCGGGACTATACCCCAACACCGGGGAGCTGTTTTTT.

The J gene is TRBJ2-4, the V gene TRBV5-6; 7 nucleotides line up with TRBD1. The germline gives CDR1 SGHDT, CDR2 YYEEEE. This CDR3 is built from 16 residues. With V trimmed by 4 bases and J by 0 bases, 7 bases remained unmatched. CDR3 coding DNA: TGTGCCAGCAGCCGGGACAGTTCTTCAGCCAAAAACATTCAGTACTTC. It yields the protein CASSRDSSSAKNIQYF.

The V call is TRBV18, the J call TRBJ2-1; D is perhaps TRBD1 (6 bases). V lost 5 bases, J lost 9 bases, and 11 bases lay in between. This CDR3 is 12 amino acids long. Germline CDR1 is KGHSH and CDR2 is LQKENI. Here the CDR3 reads CASSEDRSEQFF. The CDR3 DNA reads TGTGCCAGCTCAGAAGACAGGTCTGAGCAGTTCTTC.

This chain links TRBV5-1 with TRBJ2-7; 9 positions agree with TRBD1. The CDR3 is 15 residues long. Germline lookup yields CDR1 SGHRS and CDR2 YFSETQ. Trimming removed 1 base from V and 2 bases from J; junction bases left unmatched: 4. The CDR3 spells CASSLTTGGPYEQYF. The DNA for the CDR3 is TGCGCCAGCAGCTTGACGACAGGGGGGCCCTACGAGCAGTACTTC.